This TCR beta chain comes out of a study of Ad26.COV2.S vaccination and SARS-CoV-2 variants. About the study: In the study, Ad26.COV2.S was injected intramuscularly once, or twice 56 days apart.

Assay used: immunoSEQ multiplex PCR; TCRdb lists only in-frame clones, some missing. The sample consists of about 350,000 clones, approximately 86% of them appearing once. The treatment is: about 20 received Ad26.COV2.S at low or high dose, single or two shots; 5 received placebo; per-sample allocation not given. Samples analyzed were those drawn on day 63 after the first vaccine or placebo injection. Boston hosted the donor, who was an adult aged 18-55 years. The V gene's germline CDR1 is SGHDT and CDR2 YYEEEE. This CDR3 is 14 amino acids long. The ends were cut back, 4 bases at V and 1 base at J, with 11 bases in the middle.

This clonotype originated in a person between 18 and 60 years old who received the Ad26.COV2.S COVID-19 vaccine or a placebo. The chain joins TRBV5-6 to TRBJ1-1, with no clear D. The sample was peripheral blood, taken in a trial of Ad26.COV2.S vaccine versus placebo. The chain's CDR3 is CASSLRVANTEAFF. The DNA for the CDR3 is TGTGCCAGCAGCCTAAGGGTCGCGAACACTGAAGCTTTCTTT.